The clone carrying this T cell receptor (beta chain) was detected a few times. Those patients with uncontrolled infection, other autoimmune disease, pregnancy or lactation were excluded. For the diagnoses, clinical symptoms, serum thyroxine and TRAb, thyroid ultrasound and orbital computed tomography were used. This entry comes from a study of T cells in Graves' hyperthyroidism and ophthalmopathy. There were TCR beta CDR3 regions amplified from RNA transcripts. The HTBI primer set served for first-round RT-PCR of the TCR CDR3. TCRdb re-called the multiplex PCR reads through MiXCR, storing one row per CDR3 protein. The sample records 650,000 to 800,000 distinct CDR3 sequences, 45% being singletons. The sequence was obtained from an adult man with Graves' disease, either hyperthyroidism or ophthalmopathy (not recorded which). Material for sequencing was peripheral blood or thyroid tissue (not recorded which).

The CDR3 protein is CASSYSTGQKGYTF. CDR3 DNA: TGTGCCAGCAGTTACTCGACGGGACAGAAGGGCTACACCTTC. This sequence joins TRBV12-3 or TRBV12-4 and TRBJ1-2, with 7 bases that match TRBD1. The J segment lost 8 bases and the V segment lost 4 bases, leaving 10 bases of the junction unmatched. This CDR3 region has 14 residues.